The source of this T cell receptor beta chain is a study of T cell clonality in common variable immunodeficiency. This clone was observed at least ten times. From the germline J gene comes the end of the CDR3, since the read stops 3 residues before it. Germline CDR1 SGHNT, CDR2 YYREEE (reference sequence). The CDR3 is made up of 14 amino acids. Between the trimmed V and J ends, which lost 5 bases and 10 bases, there was a span of 16 bases. Equal genomic DNA amounts from CVID and control samples were sequenced. Clones were read by immunoSEQ multiplex PCR, and TCRdb kept only the in-frame ones, dropping some. The data show over 40,000 clones, with none appearing a single time.

Material: peripheral blood mononuclear cells. This sequence originates from a person aged 18 to 75 in good health. The chain links TRBV5-4 to TRBJ1-6; tentatively, D is TRBD1 (5 bases). The part of the CDR3 DNA that was read is TGTGCCAGCAGGGTAGGAGGGGAGGGCTCACCC. Translated, it gives CASRVGGEGSP. The whole CDR3 sequence is CASRVGGEGSPLHF.